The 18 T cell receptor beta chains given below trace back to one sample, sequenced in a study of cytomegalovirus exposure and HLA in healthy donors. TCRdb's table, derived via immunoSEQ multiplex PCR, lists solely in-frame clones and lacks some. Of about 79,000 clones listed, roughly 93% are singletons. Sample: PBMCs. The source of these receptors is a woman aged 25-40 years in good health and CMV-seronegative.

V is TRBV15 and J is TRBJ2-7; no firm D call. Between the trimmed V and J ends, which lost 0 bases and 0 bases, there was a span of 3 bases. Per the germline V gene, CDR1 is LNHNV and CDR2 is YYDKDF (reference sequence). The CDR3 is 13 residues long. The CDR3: CATSRDISYEQYF. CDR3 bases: TGTGCCACCAGCAGAGACATCTCCTACGAGCAGTACTTC.

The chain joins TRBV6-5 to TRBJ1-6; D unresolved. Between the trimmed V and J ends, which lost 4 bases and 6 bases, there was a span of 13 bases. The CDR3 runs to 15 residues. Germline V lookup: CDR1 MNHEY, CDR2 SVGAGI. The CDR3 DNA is TGTGCCAGCAGTTCCCTCAGTGCTGGTAATTCACCCCTCCACTTT. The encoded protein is CASSSLSAGNSPLHF.

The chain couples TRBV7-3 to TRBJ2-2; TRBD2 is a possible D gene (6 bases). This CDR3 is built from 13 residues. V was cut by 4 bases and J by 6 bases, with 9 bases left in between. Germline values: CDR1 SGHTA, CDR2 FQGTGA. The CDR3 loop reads CASSSPGAGELFF. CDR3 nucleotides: TGTGCCAGCAGCTCCCCGGGGGCCGGGGAGCTGTTTTTT. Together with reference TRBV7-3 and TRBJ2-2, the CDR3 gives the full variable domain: GAGVSQTPSNKVTEKGKYVELRCDPISGHTALYWYRQSLGQGPEFLIYFQGTGAADDSGLPNDRFFAVRPEGSVSTLKIQRTERGDSAVYLCASSSPGAGELFFGEGSRLTVL.

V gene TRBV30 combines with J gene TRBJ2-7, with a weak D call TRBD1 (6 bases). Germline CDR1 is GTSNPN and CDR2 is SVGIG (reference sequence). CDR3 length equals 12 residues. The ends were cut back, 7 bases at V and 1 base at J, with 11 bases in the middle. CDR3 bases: TGTGCCTCGTCACAGGGTTCCTACGAGCAGTACTTC. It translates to CASSQGSYEQYF.

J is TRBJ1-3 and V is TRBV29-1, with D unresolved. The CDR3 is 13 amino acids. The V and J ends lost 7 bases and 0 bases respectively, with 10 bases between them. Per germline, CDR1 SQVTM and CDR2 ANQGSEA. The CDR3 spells CSAVSGSGNTIYF. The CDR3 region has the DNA TGCAGCGCCGTTTCAGGCTCTGGAAACACCATATATTTT.

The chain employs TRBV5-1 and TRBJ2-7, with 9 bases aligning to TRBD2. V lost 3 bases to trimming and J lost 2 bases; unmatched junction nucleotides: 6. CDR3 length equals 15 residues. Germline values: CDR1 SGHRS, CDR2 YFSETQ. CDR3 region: CASSWGASGTYEQYF. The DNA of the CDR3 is TGCGCCAGCAGCTGGGGGGCTAGCGGGACCTACGAGCAGTACTTC.

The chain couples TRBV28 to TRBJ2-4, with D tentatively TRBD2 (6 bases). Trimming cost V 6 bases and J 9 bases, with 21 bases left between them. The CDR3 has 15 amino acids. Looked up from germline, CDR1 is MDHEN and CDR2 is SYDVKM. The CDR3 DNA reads TGTGCCAGCAGCCCCGAGGTCTCGGGAGTAGCCATTCAGTACTTC. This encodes CASSPEVSGVAIQYF.

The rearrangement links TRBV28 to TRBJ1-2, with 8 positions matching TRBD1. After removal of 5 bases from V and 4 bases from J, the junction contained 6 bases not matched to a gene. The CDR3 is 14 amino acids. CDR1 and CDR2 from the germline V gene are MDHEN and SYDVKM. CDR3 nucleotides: TGTGCCAGCAGTGCCTCAGGGGGCCTCTATGGCTACACCTTC. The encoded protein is CASSASGGLYGYTF.

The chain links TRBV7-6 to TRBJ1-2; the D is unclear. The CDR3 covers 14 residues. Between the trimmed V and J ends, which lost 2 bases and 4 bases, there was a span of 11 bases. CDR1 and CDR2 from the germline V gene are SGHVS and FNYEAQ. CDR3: CASSLTREGYGYTF. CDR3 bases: TGTGCCAGCAGCTTAACGAGGGAGGGCTATGGCTACACCTTC.

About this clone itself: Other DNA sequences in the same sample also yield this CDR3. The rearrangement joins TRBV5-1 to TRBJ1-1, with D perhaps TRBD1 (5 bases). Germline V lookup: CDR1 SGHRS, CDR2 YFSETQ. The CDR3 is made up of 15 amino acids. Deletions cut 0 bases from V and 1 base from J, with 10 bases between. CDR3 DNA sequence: TGCGCCAGCAGCTTGGCGCGGGGCGGGAACACTGAAGCTTTCTTT. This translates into CASSLARGGNTEAFF. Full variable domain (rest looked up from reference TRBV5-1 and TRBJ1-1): KAGVTQTPRYLIKTRGQQVTLSCSPISGHRSVSWYQQTPGQGLQFLFEYFSETQRNKGNFPGRFSGRQFSNSRSEMNVSTLELGDSALYLCASSLARGGNTEAFFGQGTRLTVV.

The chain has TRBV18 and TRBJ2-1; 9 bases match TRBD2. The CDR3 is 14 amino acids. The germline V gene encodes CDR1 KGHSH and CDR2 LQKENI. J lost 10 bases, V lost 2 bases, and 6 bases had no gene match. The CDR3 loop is CASSPRTSVEEQFF. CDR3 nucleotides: TGTGCCAGCTCACCAAGGACTAGCGTCGAGGAGCAGTTCTTC.

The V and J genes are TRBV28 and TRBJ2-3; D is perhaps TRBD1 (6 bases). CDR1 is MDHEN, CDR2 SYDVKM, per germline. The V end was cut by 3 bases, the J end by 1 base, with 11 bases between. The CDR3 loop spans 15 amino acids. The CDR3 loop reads CASSLPRGGTDTQYF. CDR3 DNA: TGTGCCAGCAGTTTGCCCAGGGGTGGCACAGATACGCAGTATTTT.

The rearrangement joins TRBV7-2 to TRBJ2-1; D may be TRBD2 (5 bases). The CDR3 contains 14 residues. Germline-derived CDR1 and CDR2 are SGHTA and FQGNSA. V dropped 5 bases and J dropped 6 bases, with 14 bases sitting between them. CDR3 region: CASSPGGALNEQFF. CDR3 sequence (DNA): TGTGCCAGCAGCCCCGGAGGTGCCCTCAATGAGCAGTTCTTC.

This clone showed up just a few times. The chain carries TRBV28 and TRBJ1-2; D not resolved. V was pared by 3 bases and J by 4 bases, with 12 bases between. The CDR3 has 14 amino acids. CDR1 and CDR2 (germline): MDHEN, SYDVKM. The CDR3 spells CASSLSGLSYGYTF. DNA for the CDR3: TGTGCCAGCAGTTTGTCGGGGTTGAGCTATGGCTACACCTTC.

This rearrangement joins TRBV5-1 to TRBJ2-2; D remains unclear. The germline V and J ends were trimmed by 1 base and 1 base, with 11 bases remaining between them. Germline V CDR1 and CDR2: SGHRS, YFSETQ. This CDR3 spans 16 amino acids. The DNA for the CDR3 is TGCGCCAGCAGCTTGTCCCCGACACTGAACACCGGGGAGCTGTTTTTT. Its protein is CASSLSPTLNTGELFF.

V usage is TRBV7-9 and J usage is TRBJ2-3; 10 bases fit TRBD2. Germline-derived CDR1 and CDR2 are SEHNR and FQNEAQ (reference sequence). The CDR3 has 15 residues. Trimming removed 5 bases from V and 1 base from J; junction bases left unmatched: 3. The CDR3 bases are TGTGCCAGCAGCAGGACTAGCGGTCGCACAGATACGCAGTATTTT. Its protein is CASSRTSGRTDTQYF.

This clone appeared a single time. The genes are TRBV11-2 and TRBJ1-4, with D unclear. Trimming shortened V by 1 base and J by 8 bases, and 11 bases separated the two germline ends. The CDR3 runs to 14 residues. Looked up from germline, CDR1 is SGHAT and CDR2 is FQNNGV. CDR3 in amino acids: CASSLASNWEKLFF. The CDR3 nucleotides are TGTGCCAGCAGCTTAGCATCGAACTGGGAAAAACTGTTTTTT.

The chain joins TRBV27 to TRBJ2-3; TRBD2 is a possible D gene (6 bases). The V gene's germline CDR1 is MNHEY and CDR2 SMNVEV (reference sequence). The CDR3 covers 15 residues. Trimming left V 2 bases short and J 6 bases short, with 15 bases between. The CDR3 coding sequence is TGTGCCAGCAGTTTAGGCATCGGGGGAGGCGATACGCAGTATTTT. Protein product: CASSLGIGGGDTQYF.